The 30 T cell receptor beta chains in this list originate from one sample, sequenced in a study of blood T cell repertoires in COVID-19. Only in-frame clones appear in the TCRdb table, and some are missing; sequencing was by immunoSEQ multiplex PCR. The profile covers roughly 250,000 clones, with approximately 91% appearing a single time and about 2.3% taken by the ten largest. Sequenced sample: PBMCs or T cells enriched from blood (not recorded which). These receptors originate from a woman aged 40-49 years with acute COVID-19.

The chain couples TRBV6-5 to TRBJ1-5; D unresolved. Germline lookup yields CDR1 MNHEY and CDR2 SVGAGI. The CDR3 contains 13 residues. Deletions cut 10 bases from V and 3 bases from J, with 13 bases between. The CDR3 sequence is CATSVSVNQPQHF. The CDR3 DNA reads as TGTGCCACCTCAGTGTCTGTCAATCAGCCCCAGCATTTT.

This clone was seen just once. V usage is TRBV19 and J usage is TRBJ1-5; D perhaps matches TRBD1 (6 bases). CDR3 size: 16 residues. V lost 5 bases, J lost 7 bases, and 21 bases lay in between. The V gene's germline CDR1 is LNHDA and CDR2 SQIVND (reference sequence). CDR3 amino acids: CASSPSTGSVGQPQHF. The DNA of the CDR3 is TGTGCCAGTAGTCCCTCCACAGGGTCCGTCGGCCAGCCCCAGCATTTT.

The rearrangement links TRBV24-1 to TRBJ2-1, with 15 positions matching TRBD2. CDR1 and CDR2 (germline): KGHDR, SFDVKD. V lost 4 bases to trimming and J lost 7 bases; unmatched junction nucleotides: 7. The CDR3 is 17 amino acids. This chain's CDR3 is CATSDRTSGGARNEQFF. In DNA form, the CDR3 reads TGTGCCACCAGTGACCGGACTAGCGGGGGGGCTCGTAATGAGCAGTTCTTC.

The genes are TRBV7-9 and TRBJ2-5; 12 positions agree with TRBD1. This CDR3 is built from 15 residues. The germline CDR1 and CDR2 sequences are SEHNR and FQNEAQ (reference sequence). V lost 5 bases and J lost 6; bases outside the gene matches: 7. Here the CDR3 reads CASSLGTGGQQTQYF. For the CDR3, the DNA is TGTGCCAGCAGCCTAGGGACAGGGGGCCAGCAGACCCAGTACTTC.

The chain is built from TRBV4-1 and TRBJ2-1, with 8 bases aligning to TRBD1. The CDR3 loop spans 15 amino acids. Germline loops: CDR1 MGHRA, CDR2 YSYEKL. V was pared by 1 base and J by 7 bases, with 6 bases of the junction left unmatched. CDR3 in amino acids: CASSQVWTGRNEQFF. DNA of the CDR3: TGCGCCAGCAGCCAAGTGTGGACAGGGCGGAATGAGCAGTTCTTC.

The V call is TRBV28, the J call TRBJ1-5; possibly TRBD1 for D (6 bases). Deletions cut 2 bases from V and 2 bases from J, with 13 bases between. Germline loops: CDR1 MDHEN, CDR2 SYDVKM. This CDR3 is 16 amino acids long. The CDR3 DNA sequence: TGTGCCAGCAGTTTAAGGGGCAGGGGTGGCAATCAGCCCCAGCATTTT. Translating it yields CASSLRGRGGNQPQHF.

V is TRBV28 and J is TRBJ1-1; 8 nucleotides align to TRBD1. Germline CDR1 and CDR2: MDHEN and SYDVKM. V lost 3 bases, J lost 10 bases, and 10 bases stayed unmatched. The CDR3 spans 14 residues. CDR3 nucleotides: TGTGCCAGCAGTTTCGCCTCTATGGACAGGGTAGCTTTCTTT. This translates into CASSFASMDRVAFF.

This chain joins TRBV7-9 and TRBJ2-2, with 9 bases lining up with TRBD2. In germline, CDR1 is SEHNR, CDR2 FQNEAQ (reference sequence). This CDR3 is 16 amino acids long. V lost 4 bases to trimming and J lost 3 bases; unmatched junction nucleotides: 6. The CDR3 region has the DNA TGTGCCAGCAGCTCATTAGCGGGAGAAGACACCGGGGAGCTGTTTTTT. Translation gives CASSSLAGEDTGELFF.

The chain couples TRBV9 to TRBJ2-1; 8 bases are shared with TRBD2. The V and J ends lost 0 bases and 3 bases, in that order; junction bases with no gene match: 2. This CDR3 has 15 residues. From germline, CDR1 is SGDLS and CDR2 YYNGEE. CDR3 region: CASSVAAGVYNEQFF. In DNA form, the CDR3 reads TGTGCCAGCAGCGTAGCAGCGGGGGTCTACAATGAGCAGTTCTTC. The full variable domain, completed using reference TRBV9 and TRBJ2-1, is DSGVTQTPKHLITATGQRVTLRCSPRSGDLSVYWYQQSLDQGLQFLIQYYNGEERAKGNILERFSAQQFPDLHSELNLSSLELGDSALYFCASSVAAGVYNEQFFGPGTRLTVL.

The rearrangement joins TRBV28 to TRBJ2-7; TRBD1 matches 7 bases. The germline V gene encodes CDR1 MDHEN and CDR2 SYDVKM. V lost 4 bases to trimming and J lost 7 bases; unmatched junction nucleotides: 16. The CDR3 is 16 amino acids. As DNA, the CDR3 is TGTGCCAGCAGTTCCGCACACCTACAGGGGCCGGGGGAGCAGTACTTC. Residues: CASSSAHLQGPGEQYF.

The chain's CDR3 is CASSIQGRGQPQHF. The CDR3 coding sequence is TGTGCCAGCAGCATTCAGGGCAGAGGTCAGCCCCAGCATTTT. V usage is TRBV6-5 and J usage is TRBJ1-5; D is possibly TRBD1 (5 bases). In germline, CDR1 is MNHEY, CDR2 SVGAGI. Trimming left V 6 bases short and J 6 bases short, with 15 bases between. The CDR3 totals 14 residues.

The CDR3 DNA sequence: TGTGCCAGCAGTCAGGGAGGCCCCGGTGGTCAGCCCCAGCATTTT. As protein: CASSQGGPGGQPQHF. The chain links TRBV27 to TRBJ1-5, with a possible D match to TRBD1 (5 bases). The germline gives CDR1 MNHEY, CDR2 SMNVEV (reference sequence). The CDR3 loop spans 15 amino acids. Trimming removed 5 bases at V and 6 bases at J, with 17 bases between.

CDR3 coding DNA: TGTGCCAGCAGCGCGACAGCCAAAGGAAACACCATATATTTT. It codes for CASSATAKGNTIYF. The chain has TRBV7-9 and TRBJ1-3; perhaps TRBD1 as D (5 bases). Between the trimmed V and J ends, which lost 5 bases and 4 bases, there was a span of 12 bases. The CDR3 runs to 14 residues. Germline-derived CDR1 and CDR2 are SEHNR and FQNEAQ (reference sequence).

This clone was counted a single time. This chain links TRBV5-1 with TRBJ2-6; 12 bases are a match to TRBD1. Germline loops: CDR1 SGHRS, CDR2 YFSETQ. Trimming at V came to 4 bases and at J to 2 bases, leaving 7 bases not matched to a gene. The CDR3 loop spans 18 amino acids. CDR3 bases: TGCGCCAGCAGCATACGGGACAGGGGGCAGGCTGGGGCCAACGTCCTGACTTTC. Its protein is CASSIRDRGQAGANVLTF.

This clone appeared a single time. The rearrangement joins TRBV24-1 to TRBJ2-7, with TRBD1 as a possible D gene (5 bases). The germline V and J ends were trimmed by 1 base and 5 bases, with 8 bases remaining between them. Germline CDR1 reads KGHDR; CDR2 reads SFDVKD. This CDR3 comprises 13 residues. CDR3 nucleotide sequence: TGTGCCACCAGTGATTTCCCGGACAACGAGCAGTACTTC. Residues: CATSDFPDNEQYF.

The chain recombines TRBV12-3 or TRBV12-4 with TRBJ1-2; 7 nucleotides align to TRBD1. This CDR3 is 13 amino acids long. Trimming removed 8 bases from V and 3 bases from J; junction bases left unmatched: 6. CDR3 in DNA: TGTGCCAGCCGTAACACAGGGGACTATGGCTACACCTTC. This translates into CASRNTGDYGYTF.

The chain recombines TRBV7-8 with TRBJ1-6; D not certain. The CDR3 has 14 amino acids. V lost 3 bases to trimming and J lost 8 bases, with 11 bases between them. Germline V gene data show CDR1 as SGHVS and CDR2 as FQNEAQ. The CDR3 DNA reads as TGTGCCAGCAGCTTTGAGGGAGGGTATTCACCCCTCCACTTT. Protein: CASSFEGGYSPLHF.

Regarding this clone: Other DNA sequences in this specimen translate into the identical CDR3. The chain couples TRBV18 to TRBJ1-3; 7 bases match TRBD1. Germline loops: CDR1 KGHSH, CDR2 LQKENI. The CDR3 loop spans 15 amino acids. V lost 3 bases to trimming and J lost 2 bases; unmatched junction nucleotides: 4. This CDR3 reads CASSPGQGAGNTIYF. CDR3 bases: TGTGCCAGCTCACCCGGCCAGGGGGCTGGAAACACCATATATTTT.

The chain uses TRBV18 and TRBJ1-1, with D possibly being TRBD1 (6 bases). Per germline, CDR1 KGHSH and CDR2 LQKENI. The CDR3 loop spans 13 amino acids. Trimming took off 7 bases at V and 2 bases at J, with 11 bases between the two ends. CDR3 nucleotide sequence: TGTGCCAGCTTAGGGACATCAAACACTGAAGCTTTCTTT. It is translated as CASLGTSNTEAFF.

In this sample, this clone turned up a few times. V gene TRBV5-6 combines with J gene TRBJ1-6; D may be TRBD1 (6 bases). With 4 bases removed from V and 10 bases from J, the gap between germline ends came to 15 bases. The CDR3 length is 14 residues. Germline CDR1 SGHDT, CDR2 YYEEEE. CDR3 DNA sequence: TGTGCCAGCAGCCCCGGGACAATAAGCTCACCCCTCCACTTT. It encodes CASSPGTISSPLHF.

The J gene is TRBJ1-4, the V gene TRBV6-5; D is uncertain. CDR3 length: 16 amino acids. V shed 2 bases and J shed 0 bases, with 10 bases lying between them. Per germline, CDR1 MNHEY and CDR2 SVGAGI. The CDR3: CASSYEAPATNEKLFF. CDR3 coding DNA: TGTGCCAGCAGTTACGAGGCCCCCGCAACTAATGAAAAACTGTTTTTT.

The V and J genes are TRBV5-1 and TRBJ2-7; 7 nucleotides match TRBD1. V dropped 3 bases and J dropped 1; count of bases not matched to a gene: 7. Germline CDR1 reads SGHRS; CDR2 reads YFSETQ. The CDR3 loop spans 15 amino acids. The CDR3 DNA follows: TGCGCCAGCAGCTCAAGACAGGGTTTATCCTACGAGCAGTACTTC. This translates into CASSSRQGLSYEQYF.

V is TRBV11-2 and J is TRBJ1-6; TRBD1 matches at 9 bases. J lost 7 bases, V lost 5 bases, and 6 bases had no gene match. This CDR3 comprises 15 residues. Germline values: CDR1 SGHAT, CDR2 FQNNGV. The CDR3 spells CASSPRTGDNSPLHF. The CDR3 bases are TGTGCCAGCAGCCCCCGGACAGGGGACAATTCACCCCTCCACTTT.

The chain couples TRBV20-1 to TRBJ1-1; D possibly corresponds to TRBD1 (5 bases). Trimming left V 3 bases short and J 6 bases short, with 14 bases between. CDR3 size: 13 residues. Germline V gene lookup returns CDR1 DFQATT and CDR2 SNEGSKA (reference sequence). The chain's CDR3 is CSASRQGKAEAFF. The DNA for the CDR3 is TGCAGTGCTAGTCGGCAGGGTAAAGCTGAAGCTTTCTTT.

The CDR3 loop reads CASSRQGASNQPQHF. The CDR3 DNA reads as TGTGCCAGCAGCCGACAGGGGGCGAGCAATCAGCCCCAGCATTTT. The genes are TRBV5-6 and TRBJ1-5, with 10 nucleotides matching TRBD1. The CDR3 totals 15 residues. Germline loops: CDR1 SGHDT, CDR2 YYEEEE. V shed 4 bases and J 1 base; nucleotides not matched to a gene: 2.

This chain joins TRBV27 and TRBJ2-3; D possibly corresponds to TRBD1 (6 bases). The V end lost 5 bases, the J end lost 4 bases, and 16 bases lay between the germline ends. The CDR3 has 15 amino acids. Germline values: CDR1 MNHEY, CDR2 SMNVEV (reference sequence). The CDR3 loop is CASSRWSQGSDTQYF. In DNA, the CDR3 is TGTGCCAGCAGTCGCTGGTCCCAGGGGTCAGATACGCAGTATTTT.

The chain links TRBV19 to TRBJ1-2; 10 nucleotides align to TRBD1. Germline values: CDR1 LNHDA, CDR2 SQIVND (reference sequence). J gave up 2 bases and V 6 bases, and 6 bases lay outside the gene matches. The CDR3 consists of 15 residues. The CDR3 here is CASSLVGQGNYGYTF. DNA for the CDR3: TGTGCCAGTAGCCTTGTGGGACAGGGGAACTATGGCTACACCTTC.

The CDR3 here is CASSHPGGETQYF. CDR3 nucleotide sequence: TGTGCCAGCAGCCACCCAGGGGGGGAGACCCAGTACTTC. The chain is built from TRBV11-2 and TRBJ2-5, with D perhaps TRBD1 (7 bases). V gave up 5 bases and J gave up 5 bases, with 12 bases separating them. Germline CDR1 SGHAT, CDR2 FQNNGV. This CDR3 is built from 13 residues.

This chain uses TRBV28 with TRBJ1-2, with 9 positions matching TRBD1. The germline CDR1 and CDR2 sequences are MDHEN and SYDVKM. The trim removed 4 bases at V and 3 bases at J, leaving 6 bases unmatched. The CDR3 has 15 residues. The CDR3: CASSSLGTGHYGYTF. Here the CDR3 DNA reads TGTGCCAGCAGTTCCCTAGGGACAGGGCACTATGGCTACACCTTC.

The chain recombines TRBV5-1 with TRBJ1-2, with 7 bases identical to TRBD1. The ends lost 5 bases at V and 2 bases at J; junction bases unmatched: 9. From germline, CDR1 is SGHRS and CDR2 YFSETQ. CDR3 length equals 15 residues. The CDR3 nucleotides read TGCGCCAGCAGAGAGACAGGGTCCTTGAACTATGGCTACACCTTC. Protein sequence: CASRETGSLNYGYTF.